This TCR beta chain emerged from a study of long-term antiretroviral therapy in people with HIV. General study points: Someone took the blood between about 2004 and 2017, maybe while older ART regimens were in use. Those clones which expanded before ART made up the dominant part of the repertoire at all time points.

Sampling of each donor yielded at least one pre-ART PBMC sample and at least two post-ART PBMC samples. Run at survey level, the immunoSEQ assay was version v3.0. Per-sample sequencing targets were roughly 40,000-55,000 T-cell genomes. This table comes from immunoSEQ multiplex PCR, and its TCRdb copy is limited to in-frame clones, with some not included. The top ten clones hold more than 15% of a sample with approximately 15,000 clones, around four fifths of them seen once. As to this clone: The antigen is not known.

The clonotype comes from a woman aged 40 to 50 with HIV. The material sequenced was unsorted PBMCs, taken 1.8 years before starting antiretroviral therapy.

The CDR3 loop reads CASSLYRGSNTDTQYF. The CDR3 region has the DNA TGTGCCAGCAGTTTATATAGGGGCAGTAACACAGATACGCAGTATTTT. The V call is TRBV28, the J call TRBJ2-3, with D maybe TRBD1 (5 bases). Trimming removed 1 base at V and 2 bases at J, with 13 bases between. Germline assignment: CDR1 MDHEN and CDR2 SYDVKM. The CDR3 sequence is 16 residues long.